Reported below is one T cell receptor (beta chain). Its cognate antigen is unknown. The germline CDR1 and CDR2 sequences are SGHVS and FQNEAQ. This CDR3 contains 18 residues. V lost 2 bases to trimming and J lost 1 base; unmatched junction nucleotides: 7. Some clones are missing from TCRdb's copy, which holds only in-frame ones; the method was immunoSEQ multiplex PCR. The repertoire consists of some 100,000 clones, with 87% occurring once and the leading ten covering about 15%. This specimen comes from a study of T cell responses to AZD1222 COVID-19 vaccine. General study results and limits: Just a handful of AZD1222 recipients tested seropositive at baseline. Scientists sampled the repertoires only once the peak T cell response had passed.

The chain joins TRBV7-8 to TRBJ2-3, with 12 nucleotides matching TRBD2. Here the sequenced sample was peripheral blood, taken on day 0 of AZD1222 vaccination. The receptor comes from an adult in good health. CDR3 in amino acids: CASSLTASGGAGTDTQYF. The CDR3 DNA reads TGTGCCAGCAGCTTAACGGCTAGCGGGGGGGCCGGCACAGATACGCAGTATTTT.